These 31 T cell receptor beta chains were all obtained from the same sample, sequenced in a study of blood T cell repertoires in COVID-19. TCRdb's copy holds only in-frame clones and misses some; the assay was immunoSEQ multiplex PCR. The data contain about 34,000 clones, approximately 91% of them seen just once; the ten biggest clones take up less than 15%. Sequenced: peripheral blood. The receptors were gathered from a man between 70 and 80 years old with active COVID-19.

The genes are TRBV6-2 or TRBV6-3 and TRBJ2-3; tentatively, D is TRBD2 (5 bases). The ends were cut back, 0 bases at V and 0 bases at J, with 10 bases in the middle. The CDR3 loop spans 16 amino acids. Germline lookup yields CDR1 MNHEY and CDR2 SVGEGT. The CDR3 nucleotides are TGTGCCAGCAGTTACTCGGCTAGCCCTAGCACAGATACGCAGTATTTT. Translation gives CASSYSASPSTDTQYF.

The V call is TRBV9, the J call TRBJ2-7, with 7 bases identical to TRBD2. Looked up from germline, CDR1 is SGDLS and CDR2 is YYNGEE. Trimming at V came to 0 bases and at J to 3 bases, leaving 9 bases not matched to a gene. This CDR3 contains 16 residues. CDR3 nucleotides: TGTGCCAGCAGCGTAGAAGCCGGAGGCGGGAGCTACGAGCAGTACTTC. As protein: CASSVEAGGGSYEQYF.

The genes are TRBV30 and TRBJ1-2; 9 bases are a match to TRBD1. This CDR3 contains 14 residues. The germline gives CDR1 GTSNPN, CDR2 SVGIG (reference sequence). After removal of 2 bases from V and 7 bases from J, the junction contained 8 bases not matched to a gene. CDR3 loop: CAWSPGTGSVGYTF. CDR3 in DNA: TGTGCCTGGAGTCCCGGGACAGGGTCGGTTGGCTACACCTTC.

This chain links TRBV15 with TRBJ1-5; D is perhaps TRBD1 (5 bases). Trimming removed 0 bases from V and 4 bases from J, with 10 bases in between. Germline V gives CDR1 LNHNV, CDR2 YYDKDF (reference sequence). The CDR3 consists of 15 residues. CDR3 loop: CATSRDKGFNQPQHF. The CDR3 DNA follows: TGTGCCACCAGCAGAGATAAGGGGTTTAATCAGCCCCAGCATTTT.

The gene calls are TRBV19 and TRBJ1-1; D gene uncertain. In germline, CDR1 is LNHDA, CDR2 SQIVND (reference sequence). The CDR3 totals 13 residues. Trimming cost V 7 bases and J 4 bases, with 13 bases left between them. The CDR3 protein is CASKPYSGTEAFF. CDR3 sequence (DNA): TGTGCCAGTAAACCGTATAGTGGCACTGAAGCTTTCTTT.

V and J are TRBV4-3 and TRBJ2-7; the match to TRBD1 covers 8 bases. This CDR3 comprises 14 residues. Per the germline V gene, CDR1 is LGHNA and CDR2 is YSLEER. V was pared by 4 bases and J by 2 bases, with 4 bases of the junction left unmatched. The CDR3 reads CASSLVGQAYEQYF. The CDR3 DNA reads TGCGCCAGCAGCCTCGTGGGACAGGCCTACGAGCAGTACTTC.

This chain connects TRBV11-3 to TRBJ2-1, with 9 bases that match TRBD1. CDR3 length: 14 residues. V lost 5 bases, J lost 8 bases, and 7 bases stayed unmatched. In germline, CDR1 is SGHNT, CDR2 YENEEA. CDR3 residues: CASSMSRDRDEQFF. In nucleotides, the CDR3 is TGTGCCAGCAGCATGTCCCGGGACAGGGATGAGCAGTTCTTC.

The rearrangement links TRBV7-9 to TRBJ1-1; D possibly corresponds to TRBD1 (5 bases). V gave up 4 bases and J gave up 5 bases, with 11 bases separating them. Germline CDR1 SEHNR, CDR2 FQNEAQ (reference sequence). The CDR3 spans 13 residues. CDR3 DNA: TGTGCCAGCAGCTCCGACGGGGGGACTGAAGCTTTCTTT. It specifies CASSSDGGTEAFF.

This clone was seen just once. The chain uses TRBV19 and TRBJ2-2; 7 bases are a match to TRBD2. The CDR3 spans 15 residues. Germline V CDR1 and CDR2: LNHDA, SQIVND (reference sequence). The trim removed 7 bases at V and 4 bases at J, leaving 9 bases unmatched. CDR3 coding DNA: TGTGCCAGTACAGTTTGGGGGGGAATCACCGGGGAGCTGTTTTTT. This codes for CASTVWGGITGELFF.

V gene TRBV10-1 combines with J gene TRBJ2-5, with D possibly matching TRBD2 (5 bases). Trimming removed 6 bases from V and 1 base from J, with 18 bases in between. This CDR3 has 16 residues. Per the germline V gene, CDR1 is WNHNN and CDR2 is SYGVQD (reference sequence). The CDR3 DNA reads as TGCGCCAGCAGCGATTCAGTGGGGAGCGGCCAAGAGACCCAGTACTTC. Protein: CASSDSVGSGQETQYF.

V and J are TRBV3-1 (or the pseudogene TRBV3-2) and TRBJ2-1; 12 nucleotides align to TRBD2. Germline CDR1 and CDR2: LGHDT and YNNKEL (reference sequence). There are 16 residues in the CDR3. The V segment lost 1 base and the J segment 6 bases; nucleotides outside the gene matches: 4. The CDR3, as DNA: TGTGCCAGCAGCCAAGCGGGACTAGCGGGTTCCAATGAGCAGTTCTTC. Its protein product is CASSQAGLAGSNEQFF.

This clone appeared a single time. The rearrangement joins TRBV4-2 to TRBJ1-3, with no clear D. The CDR3 has 14 residues. Trimming stripped 2 bases from V and 0 bases from J, with 5 bases between. Germline V gene sequence: CDR1 LGHNA, CDR2 YNFKEQ. The CDR3 region is CASSQPNSGNTIYF. DNA for the CDR3: TGTGCCAGCAGCCAACCCAACTCTGGAAACACCATATATTTT.

The rearrangement joins TRBV24-1 to TRBJ2-3, with 8 nucleotides matching TRBD2. This CDR3 has 16 residues. The V gene end was trimmed by 0 bases and the J gene end by 2 bases; junction bases not matched to a gene: 3. Per germline, CDR1 KGHDR and CDR2 SFDVKD. The CDR3 nucleotides are TGTGCCACCAGTGATTTGACTAGCGGATCCACAGATACGCAGTATTTT. It encodes CATSDLTSGSTDTQYF.

The chain links TRBV11-2 to TRBJ2-5; 12 bases fit TRBD2. The V and J ends lost 4 bases and 2 bases, in that order; junction bases with no gene match: 2. The germline gives CDR1 SGHAT, CDR2 FQNNGV. This CDR3 comprises 15 residues. The CDR3 DNA reads TGTGCCAGCAGCTGGACTAGCGGGGTTCAAGAGACCCAGTACTTC. It codes for CASSWTSGVQETQYF.

This clone has only a few counts. The chain has TRBV5-4 and TRBJ2-7; 10 positions match TRBD1. V was clipped by 4 bases and J by 4 bases; unmatched bases: 8. The germline CDR1 and CDR2 sequences are SGHNT and YYREEE (reference sequence). This CDR3 has 15 amino acids. The CDR3 here is CASSARDRGLYEQYF. For the CDR3, the DNA is TGTGCCAGCAGCGCCCGGGACAGGGGTCTGTACGAGCAGTACTTC. Based on the CDR3 plus reference TRBV5-4 and TRBJ2-7, the full variable domain is ETGVTQSPTHLIKTRGQQVTLRCSSQSGHNTVSWYQQALGQGPQFIFQYYREEENGRGNFPPRFSGLQFPNYSSELNVNALELDDSALYLCASSARDRGLYEQYFGPGTRLTVT.

The chain recombines TRBV6-2 or TRBV6-3 with TRBJ1-1; TRBD1 matches 7 bases. Germline assignment: CDR1 MNHEY and CDR2 SVGEGT. The CDR3 covers 17 residues. Losses at the gene ends were 2 bases for V and 0 bases for J; bases not matched to a gene: 9. The DNA for the CDR3 is TGTGCCAGCAGTTACGTCAACAGGGGATTCATGAACACTGAAGCTTTCTTT. Encoded protein: CASSYVNRGFMNTEAFF.

The V and J genes are TRBV29-1 and TRBJ1-1; weak D call: TRBD1 (5 bases). This CDR3 region has 10 residues. V lost 6 bases and J 6 bases, leaving 8 bases between the germline ends. Germline lookup yields CDR1 SQVTM and CDR2 ANQGSEA. The CDR3 loop is CSVWGSEAFF. For the CDR3, the DNA is TGCAGCGTATGGGGCTCTGAAGCTTTCTTT.

J is TRBJ2-3 and V is TRBV5-1; 7 bases agree with TRBD1. The V segment lost 5 bases and the J segment 1 base; nucleotides outside the gene matches: 7. The CDR3 contains 15 residues. Germline V CDR1 and CDR2: SGHRS, YFSETQ. CDR3 sequence: CASSPGQAGTDTQYF. Here the CDR3 DNA reads TGCGCCAGCAGTCCCGGACAGGCTGGCACAGATACGCAGTATTTT.

The chain employs TRBV29-1 and TRBJ2-3; D is possibly TRBD1 (5 bases). The CDR3 runs 13 residues. The V end was cut by 4 bases, the J end by 4 bases, with 12 bases between. The germline gives CDR1 SQVTM, CDR2 ANQGSEA. The CDR3 loop is CSVVRGGPDTQYF. The CDR3 DNA reads as TGCAGCGTTGTTAGGGGCGGACCAGATACGCAGTATTTT.

This chain connects TRBV14 to TRBJ2-3; perhaps TRBD2 as D (5 bases). Germline loops: CDR1 SGHDN, CDR2 FVKESK. The CDR3 sequence is 17 residues long. Trimming shortened V by 4 bases and J by 2 bases, and 19 bases separated the two germline ends. The CDR3 coding sequence is TGTGCCAGCAGCCCAGATATAGGACGGACTGTCACAGATACGCAGTATTTT. Its translation: CASSPDIGRTVTDTQYF.

The rearrangement joins TRBV9 to TRBJ2-3; TRBD2 agrees at 10 bases. Per the germline V gene, CDR1 is SGDLS and CDR2 is YYNGEE. V was clipped by 0 bases and J by 5 bases; unmatched bases: 3. This CDR3 has 15 residues. The CDR3 loop is CASSVASGSGDTQYF. The DNA of the CDR3 is TGTGCCAGCAGCGTAGCTAGCGGGAGCGGAGATACGCAGTATTTT.

In this sample, this clone turned up a few times. This rearrangement joins TRBV29-1 to TRBJ2-3, with D possibly matching TRBD1 (6 bases). V lost 2 bases, J lost 3 bases, and 6 bases lay in between. Germline CDR1 and CDR2: SQVTM and ANQGSEA. CDR3 length: 12 residues. The CDR3 spells CSVEQGTDTQYF. The CDR3 DNA reads TGCAGCGTTGAACAGGGGACAGATACGCAGTATTTT.

The chain employs TRBV7-2 and TRBJ1-5, with D maybe TRBD1 (5 bases). Germline values: CDR1 SGHTA, CDR2 FQGNSA. The germline V and J ends were trimmed by 5 bases and 0 bases, with 11 bases remaining between them. CDR3 size: 15 residues. CDR3 DNA: TGTGCCAGCAGCCCACGGGACTCTAGCAATCAGCCCCAGCATTTT. Its translation is CASSPRDSSNQPQHF.

The J gene is TRBJ1-5, the V gene TRBV7-2; 7 nucleotides line up with TRBD1. Germline V gene data show CDR1 as SGHTA and CDR2 as FQGNSA. There are 15 residues in the CDR3. After removal of 5 bases from V and 3 bases from J, the junction contained 7 bases not matched to a gene. The CDR3 protein is CASSPTGRYNQPQHF. Written as DNA, the CDR3 is TGTGCCAGCAGCCCGACAGGGAGGTACAATCAGCCCCAGCATTTT.

The chain couples TRBV30 to TRBJ2-3; 10 bases are a match to TRBD2. The CDR3 covers 19 residues. Germline CDR1 reads GTSNPN; CDR2 reads SVGIG (reference sequence). The junction had 20 bases not matched to a gene; V was cut back by 5 bases and J by 3 bases. The CDR3 sequence: CAWAGGRSKLAGKTDTQYF. The CDR3 DNA sequence: TGTGCCTGGGCGGGGGGGAGATCCAAACTAGCGGGAAAGACAGATACGCAGTATTTT.

This rearrangement joins TRBV3-1 (or the pseudogene TRBV3-2) to TRBJ2-2, with D hard to call. V was shortened by 1 base and J by 2 bases, with 11 bases between the two germline ends. The CDR3 is 16 amino acids. Germline V CDR1 and CDR2: LGHDT, YNNKEL (reference sequence). The CDR3, as DNA: TGTGCCAGCAGCCAAGGGGCCCCAGGAAACACCGGGGAGCTGTTTTTT. Translation gives CASSQGAPGNTGELFF.

The CDR3 nucleotides are TGCGCCAGCAGCATCCAGGGGGAGAGGGATCAGCCCCAGCATTTT. This sequence encodes CASSIQGERDQPQHF. The rearrangement joins TRBV5-1 to TRBJ1-5; TRBD1 matches at 7 bases. Per the germline V gene, CDR1 is SGHRS and CDR2 is YFSETQ. The CDR3 consists of 15 residues. With V trimmed by 4 bases and J by 5 bases, 9 bases remained unmatched. Filled out from reference TRBV5-1 and TRBJ1-5, the complete variable domain reads KAGVTQTPRYLIKTRGQQVTLSCSPISGHRSVSWYQQTPGQGLQFLFEYFSETQRNKGNFPGRFSGRQFSNSRSEMNVSTLELGDSALYLCASSIQGERDQPQHFGDGTRLSIL.

The chain employs TRBV5-8 and TRBJ2-2, with D possibly matching TRBD2 (5 bases). Trimming left V 2 bases short and J 6 bases short, with 11 bases between. CDR1 is SGHTS and CDR2 is YDEGEE in the germline V gene. CDR3 length: 14 amino acids. The CDR3, as DNA: TGTGCCAGCAGCTTTCGGAGGTCCGCCGGGGAGCTGTTTTTT. Translation: CASSFRRSAGELFF.

J is TRBJ2-7 and V is TRBV5-1, with 9 bases identical to TRBD1. CDR1 is SGHRS, CDR2 YFSETQ, per germline. The CDR3 has 14 amino acids. V gave up 4 bases and J gave up 4 bases; unmatched junction bases: 6. The CDR3 reads CASSVGQGRYEQYF. In DNA, the CDR3 is TGCGCCAGCAGCGTGGGACAGGGAAGGTACGAGCAGTACTTC.

The gene calls are TRBV10-3 and TRBJ2-7; D may be TRBD1 (5 bases). The CDR3 is made up of 15 amino acids. Germline loops: CDR1 ENHRY, CDR2 SYGVKD. V was cut by 6 bases and J by 4 bases, with 19 bases left in between. The CDR3: CAISSNQGNFYEQYF. The CDR3 DNA reads as TGTGCCATCAGCTCCAATCAGGGCAATTTTTACGAGCAGTACTTC.

This chain joins TRBV11-3 and TRBJ2-3, with 8 bases aligning to TRBD2. The CDR3 runs 15 residues. Per the germline V gene, CDR1 is SGHNT and CDR2 is YENEEA. V trimming: 2 bases; J trimming: 3 bases; junction bases outside the gene matches: 4. The CDR3 loop is CASSLSGRGTDTQYF. In nucleotides, the CDR3 is TGTGCCAGCAGCTTAAGCGGGAGAGGGACAGATACGCAGTATTTT.